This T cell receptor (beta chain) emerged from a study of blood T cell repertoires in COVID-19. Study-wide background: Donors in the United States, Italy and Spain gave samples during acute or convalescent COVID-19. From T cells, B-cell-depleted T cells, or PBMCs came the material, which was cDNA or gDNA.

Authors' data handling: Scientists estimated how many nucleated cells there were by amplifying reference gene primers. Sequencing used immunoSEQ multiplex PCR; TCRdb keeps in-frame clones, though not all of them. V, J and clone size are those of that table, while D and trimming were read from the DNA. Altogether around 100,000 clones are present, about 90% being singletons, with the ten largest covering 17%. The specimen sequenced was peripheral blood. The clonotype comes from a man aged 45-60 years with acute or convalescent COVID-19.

CDR3 amino acids: CASSLVGPGGTQYF. CDR3 nucleotide sequence: TGTGCCAGCAGCTTGGTCGGGCCCGGGGGGACGCAGTATTTT. This chain connects TRBV5-4 to TRBJ2-3, with TRBD2 matching over 7 bases. This CDR3 is built from 14 residues. CDR1 is SGHNT and CDR2 is YYREEE in the germline V gene (reference sequence). Trimming cost V 0 bases and J 9 bases; bases outside gene matches: 7.